This T cell receptor beta chain was identified in a study of human CD8 memory T cell subsets. The authors made TCR beta libraries using UMI-labeled 5' RACE. TCRdb reprocessed the 5' RACE reads and reports one entry per CDR3 protein, with no DNA. The sample includes 9,500 to 11,000 distinct CDR3 sequences. Germline CDR1 SGHTA, CDR2 FQGTGA. The CDR3 is 14 amino acids. The rearrangement links TRBV7-3 to TRBJ1-5. Sample: CD8+ T cells from PBMCs. The receptor was isolated from a human donor in good health. The CDR3 here is CASSLDRTNQPQHF.